The rows below give T cell receptor beta chains drawn from one sample of a study of Tregs in tolerant kidney transplant recipients. Clones were read by immunoSEQ multiplex PCR, and TCRdb kept only the in-frame ones, dropping some. Among about 81,000 clones listed, around nine tenths were seen once. Material: CD4+ T cells from blood (PBMCs), obtained 24 months after the transplant. These receptors originate from a human patient who received a combined kidney and bone marrow transplant. These T cells may partly come from the graft donor. Both conserved end residues are part of each CDR3. The order of the fields is CDR3 protein, CDR3 DNA, D gene, clone size, V gene, J gene. D genes are given only for firm matches. The size entry is marked missing in some rows and otherwise reads once, few, many or a size class.

CDR3: CASSTGQGTEAFF
DNA: TGCGCCAGCAGCACCGGACAGGGCACTGAAGCTTTCTTT
D: TRBD1
size: .
V: TRBV5-1
J: TRBJ1-1

CDR3: CAWSRGQFNQPQHF
DNA: TGTGCCTGGAGCAGAGGACAGTTCAATCAGCCCCAGCATTTT
D: .
size: .
V: TRBV30
J: TRBJ1-5

CDR3: CASSPHMAGLTDTQYF
DNA: TGTGCCAGCAGCCCCCATATGGCGGGATTGACAGATACGCAGTATTTT
D: .
size: .
V: TRBV7-2
J: TRBJ2-3

CDR3: CASSVTGSGHTQYF
DNA: TGTGCCAGTAGTGTGACAGGGTCTGGGCATACGCAGTATTTT
D: TRBD1
size: .
V: TRBV19
J: TRBJ2-3

CDR3: CASSPNFPYNEQFF
DNA: TGCGCCAGCAGCCCTAATTTCCCCTACAATGAGCAGTTCTTC
D: .
size: .
V: TRBV5-1
J: TRBJ2-1

CDR3: CASSYLAGGEDEQFF
DNA: TGTGCCAGCAGTTACCTGGCGGGGGGGGAGGATGAGCAGTTCTTC
D: TRBD2
size: .
V: TRBV6-5
J: TRBJ2-1

CDR3: CASSWVGGNSYEQYF
DNA: TGTGCCAGCAGCTGGGTTGGCGGGAATTCCTACGAGCAGTACTTC
D: .
size: .
V: TRBV5-4
J: TRBJ2-7

CDR3: CASSPRTGINTEAFF
DNA: TGTGCCAGCAGCCCTCGGACAGGTATCAACACTGAAGCTTTCTTT
D: TRBD1
size: .
V: TRBV11-2
J: TRBJ1-1

CDR3: CASQLGGTTDTQYF
DNA: TGTGCCAGCCAACTGGGGGGGACCACAGATACGCAGTATTTT
D: TRBD2
size: .
V: TRBV19
J: TRBJ2-3

CDR3: CASSHRSSGNTIYF
DNA: TGTGCCAGCAGCCACCGGTCCTCTGGAAACACCATATATTTT
D: .
size: .
V: TRBV7-6
J: TRBJ1-3

CDR3: CASSPDRVRETQYF
DNA: TGCGCCAGCAGCCCTGACAGGGTGCGGGAGACCCAGTACTTC
D: TRBD1
size: .
V: TRBV4-1
J: TRBJ2-5

CDR3: CASSDVAAGAREQYF
DNA: TGTGCCAGCAGTGATGTAGCCGCGGGAGCGCGAGAGCAGTACTTC
D: TRBD2
size: .
V: TRBV25-1
J: TRBJ2-7

CDR3: CASSLAGTGPNQPQHF
DNA: TGTGCCAGCAGCTTAGCTGGGACAGGTCCCAATCAGCCCCAGCATTTT
D: TRBD1
size: .
V: TRBV7-9
J: TRBJ1-5

CDR3: CASGTGGTGELFF
DNA: TGTGCCAGTGGGACAGGGGGCACCGGGGAGCTGTTTTTT
D: TRBD1
size: .
V: TRBV19
J: TRBJ2-2

CDR3: CASSQGNVDTQYF
DNA: TGTGCCAGTAGCCAGGGGAATGTAGATACGCAGTATTTT
D: .
size: .
V: TRBV19
J: TRBJ2-3

CDR3: CASRAGYPNTEAFF
DNA: TGTGCCAGCAGAGCAGGGTATCCGAACACTGAAGCTTTCTTT
D: .
size: .
V: TRBV2
J: TRBJ1-1

CDR3: CASSVGDRANNEQFF
DNA: TGTGCCAGCAGTGTAGGGGACAGGGCTAACAATGAGCAGTTCTTC
D: TRBD1
size: .
V: TRBV6-1
J: TRBJ2-1

CDR3: CASSYSPSYSNQPQHF
DNA: TGTGCCAGCAGTTACTCCCCCAGTTATAGCAATCAGCCCCAGCATTTT
D: .
size: .
V: TRBV6-6
J: TRBJ1-5

CDR3: CASGFQGGVNTEAFF
DNA: TGTGCTAGTGGTTTTCAAGGGGGGGTGAACACTGAAGCTTTCTTT
D: .
size: once
V: TRBV12-5
J: TRBJ1-1

CDR3: CASSQPGTGTRNSCANTGELFF
DNA: TGCGCCAGCAGTCAACCCGGTACCGGGACAAGGAACTCCTGCGCGAACACCGGGGAGCTGTTTTTT
D: .
size: once
V: TRBV23-1
J: TRBJ2-2

CDR3: CASSLVSRAYEQYF
DNA: TGTGCCAGCAGCTTAGTTAGCAGAGCCTACGAGCAGTACTTC
D: .
size: .
V: TRBV7-2
J: TRBJ2-7

CDR3: CASKTRFYNEQFF
DNA: TGTGCCAGCAAAACTCGATTTTACAATGAGCAGTTCTTC
D: .
size: .
V: TRBV9
J: TRBJ2-1

CDR3: CASSLLGTGREKLFF
DNA: TGTGCCAGCAGTTTATTAGGGACAGGGAGAGAAAAACTGTTTTTT
D: TRBD1
size: .
V: TRBV28
J: TRBJ1-4

CDR3: CASSPPEGRHNTGELFF
DNA: TGTGCCAGCTCACCACCGGAGGGTCGTCATAACACCGGGGAGCTGTTTTTT
D: .
size: once
V: TRBV18
J: TRBJ2-2

CDR3: CASEKGLAAYTGELFF
DNA: TGTGCCAGCGAAAAAGGCCTAGCGGCTTACACCGGGGAGCTGTTTTTT
D: TRBD2
size: .
V: TRBV11-3
J: TRBJ2-2

CDR3: CASSRDRGYGYTF
DNA: TGCGCCAGCTCCCGGGACAGGGGATATGGCTACACCTTC
D: TRBD1
size: .
V: TRBV5-1
J: TRBJ1-2

CDR3: CASSRTGDSPYEQYF
DNA: TGTGCCAGCAGTCGGACAGGGGACTCCCCTTACGAGCAGTACTTC
D: TRBD1
size: .
V: TRBV6-6
J: TRBJ2-7

CDR3: CASSLFIDRVAEAFF
DNA: TGTGCCAGCAGTTTATTTATAGACAGGGTTGCTGAAGCTTTCTTT
D: TRBD1
size: .
V: TRBV27
J: TRBJ1-1

CDR3: CASSPGLAGFRRELFF
DNA: TGTGCCAGCTCACCAGGACTAGCGGGGTTTCGTCGGGAGCTGTTTTTT
D: TRBD2
size: .
V: TRBV18
J: TRBJ2-2

CDR3: CASSFTSGSPETQYF
DNA: TGTGCCAGCAGCTTTACTAGCGGGAGTCCGGAGACCCAGTACTTC
D: TRBD2
size: .
V: TRBV11-1
J: TRBJ2-5

CDR3: CASSLGPSGGSYEQYF
DNA: TGCGCCAGCAGCTTGGGGCCTAGCGGAGGCTCCTACGAGCAGTACTTC
D: TRBD2
size: .
V: TRBV5-1
J: TRBJ2-7

CDR3: CASSTGVGGDQETQYF
DNA: TGTGCCAGCAGCACTGGGGTAGGGGGGGACCAAGAGACCCAGTACTTC
D: .
size: once
V: TRBV5-8
J: TRBJ2-5

CDR3: CASSEDRGLGGANVLTF
DNA: TGTGCCAGCAGCGAAGACAGGGGGCTTGGTGGGGCCAACGTCCTGACTTTC
D: TRBD1
size: .
V: TRBV7-8
J: TRBJ2-6

CDR3: CASSLTTSGRGQVRNEQFF
DNA: TGTGCCAGCAGCTTAACGACTAGCGGGAGAGGTCAAGTAAGGAATGAGCAGTTCTTC
D: TRBD2
size: few
V: TRBV7-3
J: TRBJ2-1

CDR3: CASTSLAGELFF
DNA: TGTGCCAGCACCTCTCTCGCCGGGGAGCTGTTTTTT
D: .
size: .
V: TRBV7-9
J: TRBJ2-2